What follows is one T cell receptor beta chain and its context. This clonotype was observed a handful of times. Its antigen is not yet known. One base away there is no much larger clone; base qualities are not given. The data derive from a study of T cell repertoires in cytomegalovirus infection (dated by TCRdb to about 2019). Regarding the study in general: The HLA type of each donor mattered for the analysis, because public TCR beta signatures pointed to carriage of CMV infection along with the matching HLA type.

The CDR3 runs 15 residues from the cysteine to the phenylalanine. Of the read, only the CDR3 DNA is kept; its 45 bases are in frame from base 1. CDR1 and CDR2 are drawn from the germline V gene: SGHTA, FQGTGA. Trimming removed 2 bases from V and 2 bases from J; the gene matches leave 4 bases unexplained. Beyond this particular receptor, the publication reports: The ex vivo response was dominated by HLA-C-restricted CMV-specific TCR beta clonotypes, which also provided the single most frequent clonotype in two of eight donors. Cumulative frequency of public TCR beta family members discriminated carriers of CMV infection plus the relevant HLA type in this cohort and an independent approximately 370-donor cohort.

This sample was sequenced with an Illumina HiSeq 1500. TCRdb itself trimmed the public reads at Q25 with fastp, ran MiXCR and retained productive beta chains. Rows are unified per CDR3 protein, each entry keeping the most common DNA and genes. The sample records over 300,000 distinct CDR3 sequences, over 7.5% of which are singletons. The top ten hold around 4% of the sample. Sequencing was performed on PBMCs. The chain employs TRBV7-3 and TRBJ2-5; 8 bases in the junction line up with TRBD2. The sequence derives from a human donor in good health (CMV status not recorded). Some clones in this sample may be carry-over from other donors' samples. CDR3 sequence: CASSLSPSGQETQYF. The bases read TGTGCCAGCAGCTTATCACCTAGCGGGCAAGAGACCCAGTACTTC.